Presented here are 23 T cell receptor beta chains from one specimen sequenced in a study of cytomegalovirus exposure and HLA in healthy donors. A multiplex PCR was run with 60 Vbeta primers and 13 Jbeta primers. Measured with immunoSEQ multiplex PCR; TCRdb has only the in-frame clones, and not every one. The sample lists approximately 190,000 clones, around four fifths occurring once. The source material was PBMCs. Source of these receptors: a young woman in good health and CMV-seronegative.

The chain carries TRBV14 and TRBJ1-3, with D possibly being TRBD1 (5 bases). Trimming shortened V by 1 base and J by 0 bases, and 7 bases separated the two germline ends. Germline V gene lookup returns CDR1 SGHDN and CDR2 FVKESK. The CDR3 extends over 15 amino acids. The DNA for the CDR3 is TGTGCCAGCAGCCAAGGGACAACCTCTGGAAACACCATATATTTT. It encodes CASSQGTTSGNTIYF.

This clone was detected once. The genes are TRBV9 and TRBJ2-3; 9 nucleotides align to TRBD2. Germline V lookup: CDR1 SGDLS, CDR2 YYNGEE. This CDR3 contains 18 residues. V trimming: 0 bases; J trimming: 2 bases; junction bases outside the gene matches: 10. CDR3 sequence reads: CASSVASGRPIPTDTQYF. The CDR3 DNA reads as TGTGCCAGCAGCGTAGCCAGCGGGAGGCCCATCCCCACAGATACGCAGTATTTT. The complete variable domain, with remaining parts taken from reference TRBV9 and TRBJ2-3, reads DSGVTQTPKHLITATGQRVTLRCSPRSGDLSVYWYQQSLDQGLQFLIQYYNGEERAKGNILERFSAQQFPDLHSELNLSSLELGDSALYFCASSVASGRPIPTDTQYFGPGTRLTVL.

This clone was seen only a few times. The gene calls are TRBV6-1 and TRBJ1-1, with TRBD1 as a possible D gene (5 bases). The germline V gene has CDR1 MNHNS and CDR2 SASEGT. The CDR3 extends over 17 amino acids. Trimming stripped 0 bases from V and 4 bases from J, with 18 bases between. The DNA of the CDR3 is TGTGCCAGCAGTGAAGCTCTTCCAGGGAGGTCCCCCACTGAAGCTTTCTTT. Amino acids: CASSEALPGRSPTEAFF.

V usage is TRBV19 and J usage is TRBJ1-1; 9 nucleotides line up with TRBD1. CDR3 length equals 15 residues. Trimming cost V 3 bases and J 5 bases; bases outside gene matches: 7. From germline, CDR1 is LNHDA and CDR2 SQIVND (reference sequence). The CDR3 DNA sequence: TGTGCCAGTAGTATGGGGGACAGGGTTATAACTGAAGCTTTCTTT. Translation: CASSMGDRVITEAFF. Variable domain in full (rest from reference TRBV19 and TRBJ1-1): DGGITQSPKYLFRKEGQNVTLSCEQNLNHDAMYWYRQDPGQGLRLIYYSQIVNDFQKGDIAEGYSVSREKKESFPLTVTSAQKNPTAFYLCASSMGDRVITEAFFGQGTRLTVV.

The chain recombines TRBV27 with TRBJ2-7; D is unresolved. Germline values: CDR1 MNHEY, CDR2 SMNVEV (reference sequence). This CDR3 has 13 residues. V was shortened by 5 bases and J by 5 bases, with 13 bases between the two germline ends. CDR3 DNA sequence: TGTGCCAGCAGTCCTACTCGTCCGGACGAGCAGTACTTC. It encodes CASSPTRPDEQYF.

The J gene is TRBJ2-1, the V gene TRBV7-3; 9 bases map to TRBD1. This CDR3 has 18 residues. Germline values: CDR1 SGHTA, CDR2 FQGTGA. V trimming: 2 bases; J trimming: 11 bases; junction bases outside the gene matches: 19. In nucleotides, the CDR3 is TGTGCCAGCAGCTTAGAAGGAGGGGTGGGGGACAGGGCCCTAAAGCAGTTCTTC. Protein: CASSLEGGVGDRALKQFF.

The chain recombines TRBV2 with TRBJ2-3, with TRBD2 matching over 9 bases. CDR1 SNHLY and CDR2 FYNNEI come from the germline V gene. J lost 0 bases, V lost 8 bases, and 6 bases had no gene match. The CDR3 totals 15 residues. The CDR3 here is CASLAGGPSTDTQYF. The CDR3 nucleotides are TGTGCCAGCCTTGCGGGGGGGCCTAGCACAGATACGCAGTATTTT. Complete variable domain (other parts from reference TRBV2 and TRBJ2-3): EPEVTQTPSHQVTQMGQEVILRCVPISNHLYFYWYRQILGQKVEFLVSFYNNEISEKSEIFDDQFSVERPDGSNFTLKIRSTKLEDSAMYFCASLAGGPSTDTQYFGPGTRLTVL.

This chain links TRBV5-4 with TRBJ2-1; D possibly corresponds to TRBD2 (5 bases). V lost 7 bases and J lost 3, with 8 bases in between. Germline V CDR1 and CDR2: SGHNT, YYREEE (reference sequence). The CDR3 is made up of 12 amino acids. CDR3 in amino acids: CASRGVYNEQFF. CDR3 coding DNA: TGTGCCAGCCGGGGAGTCTACAATGAGCAGTTCTTC.

The V call is TRBV9, the J call TRBJ1-3; 9 positions match TRBD1. Germline loops: CDR1 SGDLS, CDR2 YYNGEE. The CDR3 runs 15 residues. With 2 bases clipped from V and 4 bases from J, the junction kept 4 bases outside the gene matches. The CDR3 region has the DNA TGTGCCAGCAGCGTCGGGACAGGGCTCGGAAACACCATATATTTT. As protein: CASSVGTGLGNTIYF.

The J gene is TRBJ2-1, the V gene TRBV7-2; 10 nucleotides align to TRBD2. The CDR3 sequence is 15 residues long. The J segment lost 4 bases and the V segment lost 5 bases, leaving 5 bases of the junction unmatched. CDR1 and CDR2 (germline): SGHTA, FQGNSA. CDR3 region: CASSILAGPYNEQFF. The CDR3 DNA follows: TGTGCCAGCAGCATACTAGCGGGACCTTACAATGAGCAGTTCTTC.

This clone turned up a few times. V is TRBV7-9 and J is TRBJ1-3; the D is unclear. Germline V gene lookup returns CDR1 SEHNR and CDR2 FQNEAQ (reference sequence). CDR3 length equals 13 residues. V lost 3 bases and J lost 5, with 8 bases in between. The CDR3 sequence: CASSFGERNTIYF. The CDR3 nucleotides read TGTGCCAGCAGCTTCGGGGAGCGAAACACCATATATTTT.

The chain links TRBV5-1 to TRBJ2-5, with TRBD2 matching over 7 bases. The CDR3 totals 14 residues. Germline values: CDR1 SGHRS, CDR2 YFSETQ. Losses at the gene ends were 0 bases for V and 4 bases for J; bases not matched to a gene: 3. Written as DNA, the CDR3 is TGCGCCAGCAGCTTGGTTTCTAGCGGAGAGACCCAGTACTTC. This encodes CASSLVSSGETQYF.

The chain couples TRBV6-5 to TRBJ2-1; 7 positions agree with TRBD1. The V segment lost 6 bases and the J segment 9 bases; nucleotides outside the gene matches: 8. Germline lookup yields CDR1 MNHEY and CDR2 SVGAGI. The CDR3 has 13 residues. Here the CDR3 reads CASSPDRAREQFF. In DNA form, the CDR3 reads TGTGCCAGCAGCCCCGACAGGGCACGTGAGCAGTTCTTC.

The chain links TRBV6-5 to TRBJ2-3; 7 bases are shared with TRBD2. Trimming cost V 0 bases and J 5 bases; bases outside gene matches: 5. CDR3 length equals 15 residues. Germline loops: CDR1 MNHEY, CDR2 SVGAGI. CDR3 sequence: CASSYSGASGDTQYF. The CDR3, as DNA: TGTGCCAGCAGTTACTCCGGGGCTAGCGGAGATACGCAGTATTTT.

This sequence joins TRBV6-4 and TRBJ1-5, with 8 positions matching TRBD1. CDR3 length equals 13 residues. V lost 3 bases to trimming and J lost 5 bases; unmatched junction nucleotides: 0. CDR1 is MRHNA, CDR2 SNTAGT, per germline. CDR3 region: CASSETGDQPQHF. The CDR3 coding sequence is TGTGCCAGCAGTGAGACAGGGGATCAGCCCCAGCATTTT.

The chain joins TRBV10-3 to TRBJ1-1; TRBD1 aligns across 8 bases. The CDR3 covers 14 residues. The germline gives CDR1 ENHRY, CDR2 SYGVKD. V shed 6 bases and J 2 bases; nucleotides not matched to a gene: 5. CDR3 amino acids: CAISADRGNTEAFF. The CDR3 DNA sequence: TGTGCCATCAGCGCCGACAGGGGTAACACTGAAGCTTTCTTT.

The V gene is TRBV5-6, the J gene TRBJ2-5, with unresolved D. The DNA end is more similar to TRBJ2-7, so the J call may be wrong. The CDR3 has 14 residues. The germline gives CDR1 SGHDT, CDR2 YYEEEE. CDR3: CASSLARWDYEQYF. As DNA, the CDR3 is TGTGCCAGCAGCTTGGCCCGTTGGGACTACGAGCAGTACTTC.

The J gene is TRBJ2-7, the V gene TRBV6-5; D may be TRBD1 (5 bases). CDR3 length: 12 amino acids. Per the germline V gene, CDR1 is MNHEY and CDR2 is SVGAGI. The V gene lost 6 bases and the J gene lost 5 bases, with 11 bases spanning the gap. The CDR3, as DNA: TGTGCCAGCAGCACAACAGGTCACGAGCAGTACTTC. Translation: CASSTTGHEQYF.

The chain joins TRBV25-1 to TRBJ1-2, with TRBD1 matching over 10 bases. V lost 3 bases, J lost 4 bases, and 5 bases stayed unmatched. The CDR3 spans 15 residues. Germline V gives CDR1 MGHDK, CDR2 SYGVNS. CDR3: CASSDSGTGVYGYTF. The CDR3 nucleotides read TGTGCCAGCAGTGATTCCGGGACAGGGGTCTATGGCTACACCTTC.

This chain links TRBV10-1 with TRBJ1-1, with 9 bases aligning to TRBD1. From germline, CDR1 is WNHNN and CDR2 SYGVQD (reference sequence). The CDR3 consists of 17 residues. V dropped 6 bases and J dropped 7; count of bases not matched to a gene: 18. The CDR3 loop reads CASSGTAGTGNLFEAFF. Written as DNA, the CDR3 is TGCGCCAGCAGCGGTACCGCCGGGACAGGGAATCTGTTTGAAGCTTTCTTT.

The chain combines TRBV27 with TRBJ1-6; perhaps TRBD1 as D (5 bases). V lost 6 bases and J lost 9, with 21 bases in between. The CDR3 loop spans 16 amino acids. The germline CDR1 and CDR2 sequences are MNHEY and SMNVEV (reference sequence). For the CDR3, the DNA is TGTGCCAGCAGCAACTCGCGGGGCTCAGAGGGTTCACCCCTCCACTTT. Its protein product is CASSNSRGSEGSPLHF.

This chain uses TRBV25-1 with TRBJ2-5, with D possibly TRBD2 on 5 matching bases. Germline CDR1 is MGHDK and CDR2 is SYGVNS. V dropped 2 bases and J dropped 5 bases, with 15 bases sitting between them. This CDR3 is 15 amino acids long. CDR3 in DNA: TGTGCCAGCAGTGAACCGGGAAGGGCCAGGGAGACCCAGTACTTC. This sequence encodes CASSEPGRARETQYF.

This chain connects TRBV5-1 to TRBJ2-1; D is possibly TRBD2 (7 bases). Per germline, CDR1 SGHRS and CDR2 YFSETQ. The CDR3 length is 16 residues. V was clipped by 0 bases and J by 6 bases, with 16 bases between them. Here the CDR3 DNA reads TGCGCCAGCAGCTTGGTGGGGGGGGGCCTTCGCAATGAGCAGTTCTTC. Protein sequence: CASSLVGGGLRNEQFF.